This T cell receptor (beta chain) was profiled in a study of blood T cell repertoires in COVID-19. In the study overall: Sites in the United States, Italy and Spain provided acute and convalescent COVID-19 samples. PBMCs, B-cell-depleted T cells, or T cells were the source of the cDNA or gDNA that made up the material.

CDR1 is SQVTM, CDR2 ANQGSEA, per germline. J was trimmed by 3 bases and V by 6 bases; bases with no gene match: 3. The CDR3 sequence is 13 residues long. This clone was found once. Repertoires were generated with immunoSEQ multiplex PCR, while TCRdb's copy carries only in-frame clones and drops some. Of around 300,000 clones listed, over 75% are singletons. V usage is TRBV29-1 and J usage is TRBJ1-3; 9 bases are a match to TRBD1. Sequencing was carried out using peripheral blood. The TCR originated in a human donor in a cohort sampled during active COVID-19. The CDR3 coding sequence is TGCAGCGTGTGGGACAGGGTTGGAAACACCATATATTTT. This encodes CSVWDRVGNTIYF.